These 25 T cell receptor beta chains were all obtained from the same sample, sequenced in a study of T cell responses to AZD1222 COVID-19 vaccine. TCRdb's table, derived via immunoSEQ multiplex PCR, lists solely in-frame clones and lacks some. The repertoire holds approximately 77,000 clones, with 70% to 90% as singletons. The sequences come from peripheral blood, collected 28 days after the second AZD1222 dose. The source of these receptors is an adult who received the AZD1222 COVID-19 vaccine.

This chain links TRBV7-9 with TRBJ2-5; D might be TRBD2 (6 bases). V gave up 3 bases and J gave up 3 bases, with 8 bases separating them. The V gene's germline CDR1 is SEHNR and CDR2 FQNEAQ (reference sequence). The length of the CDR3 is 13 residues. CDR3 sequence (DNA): TGTGCCAGCAGCTTGGGGGGAAAAGAGACCCAGTACTTC. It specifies CASSLGGKETQYF. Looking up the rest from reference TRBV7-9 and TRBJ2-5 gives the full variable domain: DTGVSQNPRHKITKRGQNVTFRCDPISEHNRLYWYRQTLGQGPEFLTYFQNEAQLEKSRLLSDRFSAERPKGSFSTLEIQRTEQGDSAMYLCASSLGGKETQYFGPGTRLLVL.

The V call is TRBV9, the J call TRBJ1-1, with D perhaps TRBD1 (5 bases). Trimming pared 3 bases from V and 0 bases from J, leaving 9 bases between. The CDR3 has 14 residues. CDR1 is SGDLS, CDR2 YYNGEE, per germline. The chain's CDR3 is CASSGGPMNTEAFF. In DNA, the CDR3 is TGTGCCAGCAGCGGGGGACCGATGAACACTGAAGCTTTCTTT. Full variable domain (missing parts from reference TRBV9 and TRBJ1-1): DSGVTQTPKHLITATGQRVTLRCSPRSGDLSVYWYQQSLDQGLQFLIQYYNGEERAKGNILERFSAQQFPDLHSELNLSSLELGDSALYFCASSGGPMNTEAFFGQGTRLTVV.

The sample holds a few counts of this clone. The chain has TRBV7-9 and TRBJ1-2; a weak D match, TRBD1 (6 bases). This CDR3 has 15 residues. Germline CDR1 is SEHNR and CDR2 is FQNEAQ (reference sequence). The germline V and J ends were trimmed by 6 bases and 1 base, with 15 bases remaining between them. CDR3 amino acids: CASSRPTGINYGYTF. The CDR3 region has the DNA TGTGCCAGCAGTAGACCGACAGGAATTAACTATGGCTACACCTTC.

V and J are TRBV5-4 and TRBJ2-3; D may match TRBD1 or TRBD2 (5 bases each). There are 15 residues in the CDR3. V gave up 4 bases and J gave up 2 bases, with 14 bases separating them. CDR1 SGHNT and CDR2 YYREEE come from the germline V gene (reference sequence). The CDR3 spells CASSRTQEATDTQYF. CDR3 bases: TGTGCCAGCAGCAGGACACAGGAGGCCACAGATACGCAGTATTTT.

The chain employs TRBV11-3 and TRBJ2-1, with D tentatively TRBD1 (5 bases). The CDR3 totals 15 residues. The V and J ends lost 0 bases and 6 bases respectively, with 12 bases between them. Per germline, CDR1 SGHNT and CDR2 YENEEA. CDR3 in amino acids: CASSLDRAGINEQFF. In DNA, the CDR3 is TGTGCCAGCAGCTTAGATCGAGCAGGGATCAATGAGCAGTTCTTC.

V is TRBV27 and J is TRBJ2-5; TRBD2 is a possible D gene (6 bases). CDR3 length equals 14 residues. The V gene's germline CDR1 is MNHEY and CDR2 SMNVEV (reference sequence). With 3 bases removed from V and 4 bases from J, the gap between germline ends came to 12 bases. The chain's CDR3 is CASSFLAGSETQYF. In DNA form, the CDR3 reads TGTGCCAGCAGTTTCCTTGCGGGATCAGAGACCCAGTACTTC.

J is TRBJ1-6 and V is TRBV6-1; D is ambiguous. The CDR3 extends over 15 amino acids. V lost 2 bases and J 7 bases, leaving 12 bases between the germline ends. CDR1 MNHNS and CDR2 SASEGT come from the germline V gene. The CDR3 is CASSEYARFNSPLHF. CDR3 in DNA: TGTGCCAGCAGTGAATATGCTCGATTCAATTCACCCCTCCACTTT.

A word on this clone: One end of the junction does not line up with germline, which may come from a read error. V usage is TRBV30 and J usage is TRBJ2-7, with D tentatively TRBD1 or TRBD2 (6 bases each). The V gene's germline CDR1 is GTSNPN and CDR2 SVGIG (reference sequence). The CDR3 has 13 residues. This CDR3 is CAWSRGESSEQYF. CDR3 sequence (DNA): TGTGCCTGGAGTAGGGGGGAGTCCTCCGAGCAGTACTTC.

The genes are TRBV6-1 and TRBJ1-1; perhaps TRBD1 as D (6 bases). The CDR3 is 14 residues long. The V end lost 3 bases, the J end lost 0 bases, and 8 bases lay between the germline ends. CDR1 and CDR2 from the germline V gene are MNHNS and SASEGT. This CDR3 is CASSDGQLNTEAFF. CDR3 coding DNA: TGTGCCAGCAGTGACGGACAGTTGAACACTGAAGCTTTCTTT.

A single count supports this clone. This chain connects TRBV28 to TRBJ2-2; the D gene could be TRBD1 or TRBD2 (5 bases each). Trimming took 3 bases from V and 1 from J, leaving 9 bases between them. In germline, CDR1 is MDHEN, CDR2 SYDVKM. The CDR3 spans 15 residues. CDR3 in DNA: TGTGCCAGCAGTTTTGTGGGGGAGAACACCGGGGAGCTGTTTTTT. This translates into CASSFVGENTGELFF.

The CDR3 DNA is TGCAGCGTTGGGGGGGGGCCGCGAGAGACCCAGTACTTC. Protein: CSVGGGPRETQYF. The chain couples TRBV29-1 to TRBJ2-5; a weak D match, TRBD2 (7 bases). Trimming cost V 4 bases and J 4 bases, with 13 bases left between them. CDR1 is SQVTM, CDR2 ANQGSEA, per germline. CDR3 length: 13 amino acids.

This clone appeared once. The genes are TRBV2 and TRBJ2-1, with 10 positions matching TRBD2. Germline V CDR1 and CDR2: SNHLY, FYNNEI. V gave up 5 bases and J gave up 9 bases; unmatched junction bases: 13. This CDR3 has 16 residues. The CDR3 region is CASSLTSGRTGGEQFF. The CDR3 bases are TGTGCCAGCAGTTTGACTAGCGGGCGGACTGGGGGTGAGCAGTTCTTC.

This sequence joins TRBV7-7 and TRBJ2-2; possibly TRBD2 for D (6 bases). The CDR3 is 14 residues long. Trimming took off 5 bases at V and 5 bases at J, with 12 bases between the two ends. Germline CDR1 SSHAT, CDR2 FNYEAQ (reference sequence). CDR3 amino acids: CASSPAGGTGELFF. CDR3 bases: TGTGCCAGCAGCCCCGCCGGGGGTACCGGGGAGCTGTTTTTT.

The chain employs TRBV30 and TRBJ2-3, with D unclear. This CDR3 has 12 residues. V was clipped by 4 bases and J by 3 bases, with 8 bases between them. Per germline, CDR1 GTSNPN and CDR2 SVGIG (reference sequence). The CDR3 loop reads CAWNLGTDTQYF. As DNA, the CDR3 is TGTGCCTGGAATTTGGGTACAGATACGCAGTATTTT.

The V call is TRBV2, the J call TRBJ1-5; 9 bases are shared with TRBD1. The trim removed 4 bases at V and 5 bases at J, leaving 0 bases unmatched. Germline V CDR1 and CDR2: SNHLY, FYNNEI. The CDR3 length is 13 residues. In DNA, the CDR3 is TGTGCCAGCAGTGGGACAGGGGATCAGCCCCAGCATTTT. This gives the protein CASSGTGDQPQHF.

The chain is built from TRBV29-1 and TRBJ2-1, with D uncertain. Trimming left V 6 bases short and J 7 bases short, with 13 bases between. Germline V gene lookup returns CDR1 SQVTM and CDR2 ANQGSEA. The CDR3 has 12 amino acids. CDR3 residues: CSVSTPSNEQFF. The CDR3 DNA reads TGCAGCGTCTCAACCCCCAGTAATGAGCAGTTCTTC.

CDR3 amino acids: CASSETRPSSYNSPLHF. The CDR3 coding sequence is TGTGCCAGCAGTGAAACTAGGCCGAGCTCCTATAATTCACCCCTCCACTTT. This chain uses TRBV6-1 with TRBJ1-6; D gene unclear. V lost 2 bases and J lost 0, with 11 bases in between. This CDR3 contains 17 residues. From germline, CDR1 is MNHNS and CDR2 SASEGT.

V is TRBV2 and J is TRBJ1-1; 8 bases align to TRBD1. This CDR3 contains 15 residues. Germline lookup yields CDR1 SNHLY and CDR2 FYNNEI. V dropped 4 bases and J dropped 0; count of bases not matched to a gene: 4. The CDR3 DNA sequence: TGTGCCAGCAGTGTCGGACAGGGCATGAACACTGAAGCTTTCTTT. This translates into CASSVGQGMNTEAFF.

The CDR3 loop is CSVEGGGPTLGGYTF. CDR3 bases: TGCAGCGTTGAAGGGGGGGGTCCAACCTTAGGTGGCTACACCTTC. The rearrangement uses TRBV29-1 and TRBJ1-2; D is perhaps TRBD1 (5 bases). V gave up 1 base and J gave up 7 bases, with 19 bases separating them. This CDR3 has 15 residues. The germline CDR1 and CDR2 sequences are SQVTM and ANQGSEA.

This CDR3 reads CASSLGTGNEQFF. The CDR3 DNA is TGCGCCAGCAGCTTGGGAACGGGGAATGAGCAGTTCTTC. The gene calls are TRBV5-1 and TRBJ2-1; a possible D gene is TRBD2 (5 bases). CDR1 is SGHRS, CDR2 YFSETQ, per germline. V gave up 0 bases and J gave up 7 bases, with 8 bases separating them. The CDR3 length is 13 residues.

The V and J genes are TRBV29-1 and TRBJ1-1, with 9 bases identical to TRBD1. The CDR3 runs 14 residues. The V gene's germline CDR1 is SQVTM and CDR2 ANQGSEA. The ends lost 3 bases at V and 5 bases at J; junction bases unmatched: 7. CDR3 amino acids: CSVEPGTGYTEAFF. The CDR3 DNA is TGCAGCGTTGAGCCCGGGACAGGGTATACTGAAGCTTTCTTT.

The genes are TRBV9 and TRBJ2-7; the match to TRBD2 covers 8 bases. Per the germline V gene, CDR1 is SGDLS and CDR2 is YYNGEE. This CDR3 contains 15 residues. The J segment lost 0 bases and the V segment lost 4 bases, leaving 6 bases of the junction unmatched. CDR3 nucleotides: TGTGCCAGCAGCCCCCGCGGGGGGACCTCCTACGAGCAGTACTTC. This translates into CASSPRGGTSYEQYF.

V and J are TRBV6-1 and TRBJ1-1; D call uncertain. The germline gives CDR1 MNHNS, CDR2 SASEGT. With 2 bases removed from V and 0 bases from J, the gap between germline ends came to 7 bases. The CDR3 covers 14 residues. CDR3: CASSEQSVNTEAFF. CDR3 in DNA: TGTGCCAGCAGTGAACAATCCGTGAACACTGAAGCTTTCTTT.

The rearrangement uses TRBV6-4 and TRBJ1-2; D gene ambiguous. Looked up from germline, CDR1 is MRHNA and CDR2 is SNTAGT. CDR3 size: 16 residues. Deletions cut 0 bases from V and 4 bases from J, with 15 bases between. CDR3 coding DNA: TGTGCCAGCAGTGACTCGAGTGAAGGGCCTGGCTATGGCTACACCTTC. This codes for CASSDSSEGPGYGYTF.

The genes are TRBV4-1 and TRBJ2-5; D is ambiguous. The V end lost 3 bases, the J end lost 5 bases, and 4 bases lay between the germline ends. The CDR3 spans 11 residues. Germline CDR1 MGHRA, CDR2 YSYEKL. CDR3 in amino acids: CASSQQETQYF. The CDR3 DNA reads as TGCGCCAGCAGCCAGCAGGAGACCCAGTACTTC.